The 29 T cell receptor beta chains below were found in one sample sequenced in a study of molecular identifiers for immune sequencing clone quantification (dated 2018 in TCRdb). The protocol used for the library was PCR. Sequencing took place on a NextSeq 500. Using fastp trimming at Q25 and MiXCR clonotype assembly, TCRdb reanalyzed the public sequencing data and kept in-frame beta chains. All rows with the same CDR3 protein become a single entry with the most common DNA and genes. This sample lists some 580,000 distinct CDR3 sequences; about 25% were detected once. The ten largest account for about 0.78% of the sample. What was sequenced was naive CD8+ T cells from blood, with Jurkat cell RNA spiked in. What this sample's cell subset or site label stands for: FACS-sorted CD8+CD4-CCR7+CD45RA+ naive T cells. All receptors derive from a human donor in good health. Some libraries in this study had Jurkat cell RNA spiked in.

This clonotype was detected ten times or more. The chain links TRBV7-9 to TRBJ1-1; 8 bases are a match to TRBD1. The ends lost 6 bases at V and 6 bases at J; junction bases unmatched: 3. The CDR3 is 12 residues long. Germline CDR1 reads SEHNR; CDR2 reads FQNEAQ (reference sequence). The CDR3 loop reads CASRQGVAEAFF. CDR3 bases: TGTGCCAGCAGACAGGGGGTAGCTGAAGCTTTCTTT.

This clonotype was seen many times. The V gene is TRBV4-3, the J gene TRBJ2-1, with D perhaps matching TRBD1 or TRBD2 (5 bases each). V was shortened by 5 bases and J by 13 bases, with 12 bases between the two germline ends. The CDR3 extends over 11 amino acids. CDR1 LGHNA and CDR2 YSLEER come from the germline V gene. The CDR3 bases are TGCGCCAGCAGCTACGGGACCTACCAGTTCTTC. This codes for CASSYGTYQFF.

This clonotype has more than one count but fewer than ten. The chain recombines TRBV6-1 with TRBJ2-2, with D unresolved. V was shortened by 5 bases and J by 0 bases, with 10 bases between the two germline ends. CDR1 and CDR2 (germline): MNHNS, SASEGT. There are 15 residues in the CDR3. CDR3 sequence reads: CASSIHIANTGELFF. The CDR3 bases are TGTGCCAGCAGTATACATATCGCGAACACCGGGGAGCTGTTTTTT.

This clonotype showed up just a few times. J is TRBJ2-7 and V is TRBV12-3 or TRBV12-4; the D gene is possibly TRBD2 (6 bases). The CDR3 sequence is 18 residues long. V gave up 8 bases and J gave up 0 bases, with 26 bases separating them. The CDR3 DNA is TGTGCCAGCTCGGGAGAGCAGGCAGTATTTTCCAGCTCCTACGAGCAGTACTTC. It codes for CASSGEQAVFSSSYEQYF.

The chain recombines TRBV19 with TRBJ2-1; D is unresolved. Trimming removed 1 base from V and 5 bases from J, with 6 bases in between. CDR3 length equals 13 residues. CDR1 is LNHDA and CDR2 is SQIVND in the germline V gene (reference sequence). The CDR3 DNA sequence: TGTGCCAGTAGTATAGCACTGGACAATGAGCAGTTCTTC. This translates into CASSIALDNEQFF.

For this clonotype: An end of the junction differs from the germline gene, which may be a read error. The chain has TRBV12-3 or TRBV12-4 and TRBJ1-1, with D possibly matching TRBD1 (6 bases). The CDR3 is 14 residues long. The CDR3 here is CASSRGQTGTEALF. The CDR3 DNA follows: TGTGCCAGCAGCAGAGGACAGACGGGAACTGAAGCTCTCTTT.

In this sample, this clonotype turned up many times. Written as DNA, the CDR3 is TGTGCCAGCAGCTACGGGACAGGAGGAGATACGCAGTATTTT. Protein: CASSYGTGGDTQYF. The chain joins TRBV6-5 to TRBJ2-3; TRBD1 aligns across 8 bases. Germline CDR1 MNHEY, CDR2 SVGAGI. This CDR3 is 14 amino acids long. The V and J ends lost 6 bases and 5 bases, in that order; junction bases with no gene match: 7.

On this clonotype: Since a much larger clone is just one base distant, this may be a read error. The chain uses TRBV7-9 and TRBJ2-3; D is unresolved. The CDR3 has 16 amino acids. The germline gives CDR1 SEHNR, CDR2 FQNEAQ (reference sequence). The CDR3 spells CASSPRAGASLNTQCF. The CDR3 nucleotides are TGTGCCAGCAGCCCCCGGGCAGGAGCCAGTTTGAATACGCAGTGTTTT.

This clonotype was counted at least ten times. The chain recombines TRBV28 with TRBJ1-1; a possible D gene is TRBD1 (5 bases). CDR3 size: 13 residues. Germline V gene data show CDR1 as MDHEN and CDR2 as SYDVKM. Trimming removed 5 bases from V and 0 bases from J, with 7 bases in between. CDR3 nucleotide sequence: TGTGCCAGCAGTGCCAGGGTGAACACTGAAGCTTTCTTT. It encodes CASSARVNTEAFF. Full variable domain (outside the CDR3, taken from reference TRBV28 and TRBJ1-1): DVKVTQSSRYLVKRTGEKVFLECVQDMDHENMFWYRQDPGLGLRLIYFSYDVKMKEKGDIPEGYSVSREKKERFSLILESASTNQTSMYLCASSARVNTEAFFGQGTRLTVV.

Comment on this clonotype: Given a much more abundant clone one base away, this may be a read error. The chain employs TRBV6-5 and TRBJ2-7; D gene uncertain. Germline V CDR1 and CDR2: MNHEY, SVGAGI. The CDR3 has 14 residues. CDR3 amino acids: CASSPAARHYGQYF. CDR3 nucleotides: TGTGCCAGCAGCCCCGCTGCCCGACACTACGGGCAGTACTTC.

Concerning this clonotype itself: One end of the junction fails to match germline, which may point to a read error. The V and J genes are TRBV28 and TRBJ2-7; D gene uncertain. There are 11 residues in the CDR3. The germline gives CDR1 MDHEN, CDR2 SYDVKM. CDR3 nucleotide sequence: TGTGCCGGCAGTTCCACCTACGAGCAGTACTTC. Amino acid sequence: CAGSSTYEQYF.

The chain uses TRBV11-2 and TRBJ2-1, with D hard to call. The CDR3 spans 16 residues. Trimming left V 5 bases short and J 5 bases short, with 19 bases between. Germline-derived CDR1 and CDR2 are SGHAT and FQNNGV. The CDR3 DNA reads TGTGCCAGCAGCCCCTTAGGGCGAGATTCGGACAATGAGCAGTTCTTC. Translation: CASSPLGRDSDNEQFF.

This clonotype was counted at least ten times. The V gene is TRBV5-4, the J gene TRBJ1-1, with TRBD1 as a possible D gene (5 bases). This CDR3 region has 13 residues. Trimming pared 3 bases from V and 4 bases from J, leaving 10 bases between. Germline V gene lookup returns CDR1 SGHNT and CDR2 YYREEE (reference sequence). In DNA form, the CDR3 reads TGTGCCAGCAGCTCCCAGGGTATCACTGAAGCTTTCTTT. Its translation: CASSSQGITEAFF. The full variable domain, rest sourced from reference TRBV5-4 and TRBJ1-1, is ETGVTQSPTHLIKTRGQQVTLRCSSQSGHNTVSWYQQALGQGPQFIFQYYREEENGRGNFPPRFSGLQFPNYSSELNVNALELDDSALYLCASSSQGITEAFFGQGTRLTVV.

This clonotype was observed many times. The chain uses TRBV4-3 and TRBJ2-7; D gene ambiguous. Trimming stripped 3 bases from V and 4 bases from J, with 13 bases between. Germline CDR1 and CDR2: LGHNA and YSLEER. The CDR3 consists of 14 residues. The CDR3 loop reads CASSQGSTVYEQYF. The CDR3 DNA sequence: TGCGCCAGCAGCCAGGGATCCACAGTGTACGAGCAGTACTTC.

This clonotype came up many times. As DNA, the CDR3 is TGTGCCAGCAGCTTACTTCAGGGGGCTGAAACTGAAGCTTTCTTT. Its translation is CASSLLQGAETEAFF. The chain joins TRBV7-9 to TRBJ1-1, with 8 bases that match TRBD1. The CDR3 is 15 amino acids. Germline V CDR1 and CDR2: SEHNR, FQNEAQ (reference sequence). After removal of 2 bases from V and 5 bases from J, the junction contained 7 bases not matched to a gene.

This clonotype was counted only a few times. The V gene is TRBV12-3 or TRBV12-4, the J gene TRBJ2-7; unclear D gene. V lost 3 bases to trimming and J lost 4 bases, with 10 bases between them. The CDR3 is 13 amino acids. The CDR3, as DNA: TGTGCCAGCAGTTTCTACCGAAAATACGAGCAGTACTTC. Translated: CASSFYRKYEQYF.

V gene TRBV15 combines with J gene TRBJ2-4, with TRBD2 identical over 10 bases. V lost 0 bases, J lost 6 bases, and 2 bases stayed unmatched. Germline V gives CDR1 LNHNV, CDR2 YYDKDF (reference sequence). The CDR3 spans 15 residues. The DNA of the CDR3 is TGTGCCACCAGCAGAGAAATAGCGGGGGGAAACATTCAGTACTTC. Amino acids: CATSREIAGGNIQYF.

A remark on this clonotype: Germline and junction disagree at one end, which may indicate a read error. The chain is built from TRBV7-9 and TRBJ2-2; 8 nucleotides align to TRBD1. Germline V lookup: CDR1 SEHNR, CDR2 FQNEAQ (reference sequence). This CDR3 region has 16 residues. CDR3 DNA: TGTGCCAGCAGCCCCCCCGGACAGGGAAACACCAGGGAGCTGTTTTTT. It is translated as CASSPPGQGNTRELFF.

This clonotype occurred many times. The genes are TRBV19 and TRBJ1-6; D is unresolved. V was shortened by 0 bases and J by 9 bases, with 3 bases between the two germline ends. CDR1 and CDR2 (germline): LNHDA, SQIVND (reference sequence). This CDR3 is 12 amino acids long. The CDR3 protein is CASSIDGSPLHF. The CDR3 nucleotides read TGTGCCAGTAGTATAGACGGTTCACCCCTCCACTTT.

This clonotype came up a few times. J is TRBJ2-7 and V is TRBV4-3; D not certain. The ends were cut back, 0 bases at V and 6 bases at J, with 12 bases in the middle. This CDR3 comprises 14 residues. Germline loops: CDR1 LGHNA, CDR2 YSLEER. CDR3 bases: TGCGCCAGCAGCCAAGATAGATCCCCCTCCGAGCAGTACTTC. Its protein product is CASSQDRSPSEQYF.

This clonotype appeared many times. J is TRBJ1-1 and V is TRBV29-1, with D uncertain. V shed 4 bases and J shed 11 bases, with 11 bases lying between them. CDR3 length: 10 residues. Germline assignment: CDR1 SQVTM and CDR2 ANQGSEA. For the CDR3, the DNA is TGCAGCGTTGTTGTCGTGGTGGCTTTCTTT. It specifies CSVVVVVAFF.

As regards this clonotype: Since a much larger clone is just one base distant, this may be a read error. This sequence joins TRBV7-9 and TRBJ2-3; TRBD2 matches 10 bases. Germline V gene lookup returns CDR1 SEHNR and CDR2 FQNEAQ (reference sequence). This CDR3 has 16 amino acids. CDR3: CAGSAVASGSSDTQYF. Written as DNA, the CDR3 is TGTGCCGGCAGCGCAGTCGCTAGCGGGAGTTCAGATACGCAGTATTTT.

About this clonotype: A much larger clonotype is one base distant, so this may be a read error. For the CDR3, the DNA is TGTGCCATCCGTGAAACAGGAGGAGGAGAGACCCAGTACTTC. Translation: CAIRETGGGETQYF. V is TRBV10-3 and J is TRBJ2-5; D assignment may be TRBD1 or TRBD2 (5 bases each). Germline V gene lookup returns CDR1 ENHRY and CDR2 SYGVKD. The CDR3 has 14 residues.

To note about this clonotype: An end of the junction differs from the germline gene, which may be a read error. The chain uses TRBV27 and TRBJ2-3; maybe TRBD1 (5 bases). The CDR3 has 16 residues. Germline assignment: CDR1 MNHEY and CDR2 SMNVEV (reference sequence). CDR3 sequence: CACSLLSQGHTDTQYF. The CDR3 coding sequence is TGTGCCTGCAGTTTATTATCGCAGGGCCACACAGATACGCAGTATTTT.

On this clonotype: This may come from a read error, since a much larger clone is one base off. The gene calls are TRBV20-1 and TRBJ1-4; D is unresolved. This CDR3 spans 14 amino acids. In germline, CDR1 is DFQATT, CDR2 SNEGSKA (reference sequence). The CDR3: CSARVEETNEKLVF. CDR3 nucleotide sequence: TGCAGTGCTAGAGTTGAGGAAACTAATGAAAAACTGGTTTTT.

The chain employs TRBV20-1 and TRBJ2-5, with TRBD2 matching 10 bases. The V gene's germline CDR1 is DFQATT and CDR2 SNEGSKA (reference sequence). Trimming at V came to 6 bases and at J to 2 bases, leaving 9 bases not matched to a gene. The CDR3 has 15 residues. The CDR3 nucleotides are TGCAGTGCCCGGGATTTACTAGCGGGGCAAGAGACCCAGTACTTC. Its translation: CSARDLLAGQETQYF.

This clonotype was seen more than once but under ten times. CDR3 residues: CASSALRDRESSLTYEQYF. The CDR3 DNA is TGTGCCAGCAGCGCCCTCCGAGACAGGGAATCTTCATTAACCTACGAGCAGTACTTC. The chain carries TRBV13 and TRBJ2-7; 7 nucleotides agree with TRBD1. This CDR3 spans 19 amino acids. Germline CDR1 and CDR2: PRHDT and FYEKMQ (reference sequence). Trimming took 5 bases from V and 2 from J; bases not matched to a gene: 21. Supplemented by reference TRBV13 and TRBJ2-7, the full variable domain reads AAGVIQSPRHLIKEKRETATLKCYPIPRHDTVYWYQQGPGQDPQFLISFYEKMQSDKGSIPDRFSAQQFSDYHSELNMSSLELGDSALYFCASSALRDRESSLTYEQYFGPGTRLTVT.

This clonotype was observed a handful of times. The V and J genes are TRBV28 and TRBJ2-5; D is unresolved. The V end was cut by 2 bases, the J end by 3 bases, with 16 bases between. The germline V gene has CDR1 MDHEN and CDR2 SYDVKM. The CDR3 contains 16 residues. The CDR3 here is CASSLGVAIYEETQYF. DNA for the CDR3: TGTGCCAGCAGTTTAGGGGTTGCCATCTATGAAGAGACCCAGTACTTC.

The V and J genes are TRBV6-1 and TRBJ2-7, with D perhaps TRBD2 (7 bases). Germline CDR1 reads MNHNS; CDR2 reads SASEGT. The germline V and J ends were trimmed by 4 bases and 5 bases, with 12 bases remaining between them. The CDR3 covers 13 residues. The DNA for the CDR3 is TGTGCCAGCAGTGTTGCGGGGGCCCACGAGCAGTACTTC. It yields the protein CASSVAGAHEQYF.